This T cell receptor beta chain was recovered during a study of cytomegalovirus exposure and HLA in healthy donors. Study background: An earlier analysis found some 120 million unique TCR beta sequences from about 190 million T cells. Study-level findings and limits: Later analysis associated a missense DCLRE1C variant with TCR beta V- and J-gene trimming. Earlier analysis found most TCR beta V segments productive about 90% or about 30% of the time. Several of the most significant clusters appeared linked to common viral pathogens, based on a later analysis.

CDR1 MNHEY and CDR2 SVGAGI come from the germline V gene. The CDR3 contains 14 residues. V lost 5 bases and J lost 5; bases outside the gene matches: 6. On this clone itself: The antigen is unknown.

Researchers ran the PCR with 60 Vbeta and 13 Jbeta primers. Method: immunoSEQ multiplex PCR; TCRdb's copy keeps in-frame clones and lacks some. The sample consists of about 160,000 clones, roughly 73% of them appearing once. The receptor was isolated from a male donor in good health and CMV-seronegative. Sequences were obtained from PBMCs. V and J are TRBV6-5 and TRBJ2-5; 9 nucleotides agree with TRBD1. CDR3: CASSQGQGGETQYF. DNA of the CDR3: TGTGCCAGCAGTCAGGGACAGGGTGGGGAGACCCAGTACTTC.